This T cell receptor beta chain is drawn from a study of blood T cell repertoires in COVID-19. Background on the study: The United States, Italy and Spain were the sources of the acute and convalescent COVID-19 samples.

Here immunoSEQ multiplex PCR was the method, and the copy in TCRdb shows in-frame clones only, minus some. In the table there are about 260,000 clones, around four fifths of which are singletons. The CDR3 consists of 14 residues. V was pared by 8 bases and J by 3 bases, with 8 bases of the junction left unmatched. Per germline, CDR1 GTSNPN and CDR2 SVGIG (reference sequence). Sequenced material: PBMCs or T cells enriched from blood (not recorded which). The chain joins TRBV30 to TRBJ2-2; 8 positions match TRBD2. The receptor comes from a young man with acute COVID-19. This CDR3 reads CAEAGDRYTGELFF. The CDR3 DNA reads TGTGCCGAAGCGGGAGATCGGTACACCGGGGAGCTGTTTTTT.